This T cell receptor (beta chain) was retrieved from a study of patients and donors after allogeneic stem cell transplantation. V gave up 2 bases and J gave up 7 bases, with 6 bases separating them. Per germline, CDR1 MNHEY and CDR2 SVGEGT. The length of the CDR3 is 12 residues. TCRdb recomputed calls from the RT-PCR reads with MiXCR, one row per CDR3 protein. The sample shows 98,000 or so distinct CDR3 sequences, roughly 37% of them seen only once. The clonotype comes from a human donor who was either an allogeneic HSCT recipient or a stem cell or donor lymphocyte infusion donor (not recorded which). It is not recorded whose cells these are; they may come from a transplant donor. This chain links TRBV6-2 or TRBV6-3 with TRBJ2-1; no firm D call. Sequencing was done on a sample of blood, either unsorted or a sorted T cell fraction (not recorded which). CDR3 sequence: CASSYASNEQFF. For the CDR3, the DNA is TGTGCCAGCAGTTACGCCTCGAATGAGCAGTTCTTC.